This entry lists 9 T cell receptor beta chains sequenced from one sample in a study of shared clonotypes between healthy human individuals (dated by TCRdb to the early 2020s). Libraries were constructed by the immunoSEQ multiplex PCR assay. Drawn from immuneACCESS, this table holds only the in-frame rearrangements with V and J called that TCRdb kept. Clones are partly lost; checked studies trace under half to an unresolved V gene and leave the rest unexplained. This sample is represented by more than 400,000 clones; roughly 95% of them were singletons. The ten largest clonotypes hold approximately 0.067% of the sample. Sequences were obtained from naive CD4+ T cells sorted from blood. In the paper's terms, the cell subset or site label means: CD45RA+ positively selected. These receptors were taken from a woman aged 25 to 39 in good health.

The chain is built from TRBV19 and TRBJ1-1; TRBD1 matches at 9 bases. The germline CDR1 and CDR2 sequences are LNHDA and SQIVND (reference sequence). CDR3 length: 16 amino acids. V shed 5 bases, J shed 6 bases, and the junction held 13 bases outside the gene matches. The CDR3 sequence is CASSPQDRGIYAEAFF. The DNA of the CDR3 is TGTGCCAGTAGTCCCCAGGACAGGGGAATATATGCTGAAGCTTTCTTT.

V gene TRBV29-1 combines with J gene TRBJ1-2, with D maybe TRBD1 (6 bases). The CDR3 spans 13 residues. Germline CDR1 is SQVTM and CDR2 is ANQGSEA. With 5 bases removed from V and 0 bases from J, the gap between germline ends came to 10 bases. DNA for the CDR3: TGCAGCGTTTGGACAGAAGCTAACTATGGCTACACCTTC. It is translated as CSVWTEANYGYTF.

V gene TRBV27 combines with J gene TRBJ2-1; tentatively, D is TRBD1 (6 bases). The CDR3 loop spans 14 amino acids. V was pared by 7 bases and J by 10 bases, with 20 bases between. Per the germline V gene, CDR1 is MNHEY and CDR2 is SMNVEV (reference sequence). The CDR3 loop is CASNAQGSPREQFF. As DNA, the CDR3 is TGTGCCAGCAATGCACAGGGATCCCCCCGGGAGCAGTTCTTC.

The gene calls are TRBV11-2 and TRBJ2-7; D unresolved. V was clipped by 5 bases and J by 9 bases, with 20 bases between them. Germline CDR1 and CDR2: SGHAT and FQNNGV. The CDR3 spans 14 residues. CDR3 protein: CASSKTRYPIGQYF. Written as DNA, the CDR3 is TGTGCCAGCAGCAAGACCAGGTACCCTATCGGGCAGTACTTC. Based on the CDR3 plus reference TRBV11-2 and TRBJ2-7, the full variable domain is EAGVAQSPRYKIIEKRQSVAFWCNPISGHATLYWYQQILGQGPKLLIQFQNNGVVDDSQLPKDRFSAERLKGVDSTLKIQPAKLEDSAVYLCASSKTRYPIGQYFGPGTRLTVT.

The chain is built from TRBV21-1 and TRBJ1-4. TRBV21-1 is a pseudogene. This CDR3 spans 17 amino acids. For the CDR3, the DNA is TGTGCCAGCAGCACGGGTTTAGCCAAGGTGCATAATGAAAAACTGTTTTTT. This sequence encodes CASSTGLAKVHNEKLFF.

The rearrangement links TRBV6-1 to TRBJ2-7; perhaps TRBD2 as D (5 bases). V was pared by 5 bases and J by 2 bases, with 16 bases between. The CDR3 totals 15 residues. Germline assignment: CDR1 MNHNS and CDR2 SASEGT. The CDR3: CASSSNPGLTYEQYF. The CDR3 nucleotides read TGTGCCAGCAGTTCCAATCCCGGACTGACCTACGAGCAGTACTTC.

The V gene is TRBV6-1, the J gene TRBJ2-3; 9 bases align to TRBD1. The CDR3 is 16 residues long. Unmatched junction bases numbered 9, after V lost 2 bases and J lost 6 bases. Germline V gene sequence: CDR1 MNHNS, CDR2 SASEGT. The CDR3 loop is CASSERGQGGRDTQYF. Written as DNA, the CDR3 is TGTGCCAGCAGTGAAAGGGGACAGGGAGGAAGGGATACGCAGTATTTT.

J is TRBJ2-3 and V is TRBV28, with 8 bases that match TRBD2. CDR1 MDHEN and CDR2 SYDVKM come from the germline V gene. CDR3 size: 16 residues. V lost 5 bases and J lost 5; bases outside the gene matches: 12. The CDR3 loop is CASSKRLARELDTQYF. Written as DNA, the CDR3 is TGTGCCAGCAGTAAAAGACTAGCGCGGGAGTTAGATACGCAGTATTTT.

This chain joins TRBV5-1 and TRBJ1-6; D gene ambiguous. CDR3 size: 15 residues. CDR1 and CDR2 (germline): SGHRS, YFSETQ. Deletions cut 0 bases from V and 6 bases from J, with 10 bases between. CDR3 in amino acids: CASSLAAQANSPLHF. Written as DNA, the CDR3 is TGCGCCAGCAGCTTGGCCGCGCAGGCTAATTCACCCCTCCACTTT.